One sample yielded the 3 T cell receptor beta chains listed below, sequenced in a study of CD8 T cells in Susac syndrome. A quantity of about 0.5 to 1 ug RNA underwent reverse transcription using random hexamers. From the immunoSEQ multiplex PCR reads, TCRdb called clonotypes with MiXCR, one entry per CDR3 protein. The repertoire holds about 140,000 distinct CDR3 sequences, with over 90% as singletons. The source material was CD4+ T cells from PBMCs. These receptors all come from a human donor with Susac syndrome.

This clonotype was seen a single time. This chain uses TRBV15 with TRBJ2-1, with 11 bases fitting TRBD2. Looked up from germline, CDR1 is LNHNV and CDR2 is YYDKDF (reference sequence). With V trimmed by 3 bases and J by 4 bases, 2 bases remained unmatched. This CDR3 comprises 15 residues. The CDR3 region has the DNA TGTGCCACCAGCAGGACTAGCGGGGTATACAATGAGCAGTTCTTC. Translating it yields CATSRTSGVYNEQFF.

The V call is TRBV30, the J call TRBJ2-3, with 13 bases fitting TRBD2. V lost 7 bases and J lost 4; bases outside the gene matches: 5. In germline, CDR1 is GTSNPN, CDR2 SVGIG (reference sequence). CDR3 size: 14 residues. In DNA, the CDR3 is TGTGCCTCGACTAGCGGGGGGAAGCCAGATACGCAGTATTTT. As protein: CASTSGGKPDTQYF.

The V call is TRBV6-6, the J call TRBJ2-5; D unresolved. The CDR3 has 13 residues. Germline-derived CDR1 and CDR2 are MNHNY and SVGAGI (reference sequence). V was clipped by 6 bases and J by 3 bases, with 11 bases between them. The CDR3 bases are TGTGCCAGCAGCACCTCTGGGGAAGAGACCCAGTACTTC. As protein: CASSTSGEETQYF.